In this sample, the clone carrying this T cell receptor beta chain turned up a few times. Its target is not known. The data derive from a study of PD-L1 blockade in urothelial cancer. At the level of the study: About nine tenths of the roughly 30 patients were men whose urothelial cancer was bladder-origin. Typically, measured as a median, blood samples had 140,000 or so T cells. The study, taken as a whole, reports: A pretreatment blood TCR clonality that fell below the median predicted better progression-free and overall survival.

The CDR3 contains 17 residues. Germline CDR1 reads LNHDA; CDR2 reads SQIVND (reference sequence). Trimming stripped 7 bases from V and 0 bases from J, with 19 bases between. Assay: immunoSEQ multiplex PCR; the TCRdb copy retains only in-frame clones and omits some. This repertoire shows approximately 70,000 clones, about 88% found once; its top ten account for approximately 3.2%. This clonotype was sampled from a man between 60 and 75 years old with urothelial cancer. The gene calls are TRBV19 and TRBJ1-5; D remains unclear. Sample: PBMCs, taken around atezolizumab (anti-PD-L1) treatment. The DNA for the CDR3 is TGTGCCAGTACCCATGTCACGTCGGGGTTTAGCAATCAGCCCCAGCATTTT. Translated, it gives CASTHVTSGFSNQPQHF. Full variable domain (outside the CDR3, taken from reference TRBV19 and TRBJ1-5): DGGITQSPKYLFRKEGQNVTLSCEQNLNHDAMYWYRQDPGQGLRLIYYSQIVNDFQKGDIAEGYSVSREKKESFPLTVTSAQKNPTAFYLCASTHVTSGFSNQPQHFGDGTRLSIL.